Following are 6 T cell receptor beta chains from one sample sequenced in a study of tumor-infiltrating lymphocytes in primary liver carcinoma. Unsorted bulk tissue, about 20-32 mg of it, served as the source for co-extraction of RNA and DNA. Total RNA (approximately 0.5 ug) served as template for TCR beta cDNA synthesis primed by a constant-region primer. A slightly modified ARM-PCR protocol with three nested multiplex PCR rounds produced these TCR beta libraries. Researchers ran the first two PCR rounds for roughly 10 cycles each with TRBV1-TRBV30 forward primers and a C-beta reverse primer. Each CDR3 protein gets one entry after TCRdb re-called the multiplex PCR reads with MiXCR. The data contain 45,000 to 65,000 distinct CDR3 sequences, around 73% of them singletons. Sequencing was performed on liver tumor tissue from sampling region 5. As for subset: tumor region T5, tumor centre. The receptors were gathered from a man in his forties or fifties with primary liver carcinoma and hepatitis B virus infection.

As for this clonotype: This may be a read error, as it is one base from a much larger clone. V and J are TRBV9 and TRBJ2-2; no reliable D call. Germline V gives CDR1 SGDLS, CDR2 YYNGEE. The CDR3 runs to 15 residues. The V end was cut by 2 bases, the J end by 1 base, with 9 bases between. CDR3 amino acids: CASSVRIGNTGELFF. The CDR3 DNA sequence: TGTGCCAGCAGCGTTCGGATAGGGAACACCGGGGAGCTGTTTTTT.

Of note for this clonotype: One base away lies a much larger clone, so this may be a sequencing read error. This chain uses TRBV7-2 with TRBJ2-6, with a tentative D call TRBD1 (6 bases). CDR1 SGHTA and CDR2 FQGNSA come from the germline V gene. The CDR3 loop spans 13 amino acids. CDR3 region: CVTGISGANVLTF. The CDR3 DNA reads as TGTGTCACAGGGATCTCTGGGGCCAACGTCCTGACTTTC.

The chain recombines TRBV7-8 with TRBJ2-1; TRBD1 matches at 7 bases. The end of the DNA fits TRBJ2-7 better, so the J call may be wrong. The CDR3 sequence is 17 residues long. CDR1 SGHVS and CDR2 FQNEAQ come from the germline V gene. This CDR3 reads CASSFGQVALRHNEQYF. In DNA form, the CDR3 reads TGTGCCAGCAGCTTCGGACAGGTGGCCTTGAGACACAATGAGCAGTACTTC.

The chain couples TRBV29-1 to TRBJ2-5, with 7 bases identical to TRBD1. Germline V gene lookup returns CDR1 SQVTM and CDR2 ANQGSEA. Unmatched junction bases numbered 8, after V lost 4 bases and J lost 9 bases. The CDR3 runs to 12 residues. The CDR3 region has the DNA TGCAGCGTTGGAGTGCAGCAGGGGGCCCAGTACTTC. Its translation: CSVGVQQGAQYF.

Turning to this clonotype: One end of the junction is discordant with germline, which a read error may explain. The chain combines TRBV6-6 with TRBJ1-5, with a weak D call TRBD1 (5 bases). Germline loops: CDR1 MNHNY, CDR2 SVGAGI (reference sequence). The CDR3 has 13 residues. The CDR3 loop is CASSTGLYQPQHF. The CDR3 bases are TGTGCCAGCAGTACGGGGCTATATCAGCCTCAGCATTTT.

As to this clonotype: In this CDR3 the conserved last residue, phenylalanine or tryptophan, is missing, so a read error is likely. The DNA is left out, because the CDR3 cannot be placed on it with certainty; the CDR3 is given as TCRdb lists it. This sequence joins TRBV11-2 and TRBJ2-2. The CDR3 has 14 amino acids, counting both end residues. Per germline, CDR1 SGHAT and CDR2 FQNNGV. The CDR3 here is CASSLESHPGELFL.